Below, one T cell receptor beta chain is given with its context. Its antigen is currently unknown. A junction end diverges from the germline sequence, so it may reflect a read error. This specimen includes other DNA sequences encoding the same CDR3. Focal radiation plus CTLA-4 blockade with ipilimumab was given to patients with chemo-refractory metastatic non-small-cell lung cancer. The CDR3 contains 15 residues. Germline V gene lookup returns CDR1 SNHLY and CDR2 FYNNEI. The protocol was immunoSEQ multiplex PCR, while the TCRdb copy is restricted to in-frame clones and leaves out a portion. There are 58,000 or so clones in the sample; less than 80% occur only once, and around 16% lies in the top ten. The sample originates from a study of radiotherapy plus CTLA-4 blockade in lung cancer. As for the study in general: Patients showed objective responses in 15% to 20% of cases, and disease control was achieved by 31%.

Study outcomes and limitations: Following radiotherapy plus ipilimumab, tumor-derived TCR clones expanded in the blood. In blood, early T cell clone dynamics reportedly predicted response best, together with interferon-beta.

Here the sequenced sample was peripheral blood, taken from a patient treated with radiotherapy plus ipilimumab. The clonotype was recovered from a human donor with non-small cell lung cancer who had a complete response to radiotherapy plus ipilimumab. The chain employs TRBV2 and TRBJ1-6, with D maybe TRBD1 (5 bases). In DNA, the CDR3 is TGTGCCAGCAGTGAAGACAGGACTAATAATTCCCCCCTCCACTTT. This gives the protein CASSEDRTNNSPLHF. Full variable domain (outside the CDR3, taken from reference TRBV2 and TRBJ1-6): EPEVTQTPSHQVTQMGQEVILRCVPISNHLYFYWYRQILGQKVEFLVSFYNNEISEKSEIFDDQFSVERPDGSNFTLKIRSTKLEDSAMYFCASSEDRTNNSPLHFGNGTRLTVT.